This is a list of T cell receptor beta chains from one sample in a study of shared clonotypes between healthy human individuals. This table comes from immunoSEQ multiplex PCR, and its TCRdb copy is limited to in-frame clones, with some not included. The data hold fewer than 650,000 clones, with approximately 80% observed a single time. Input material: PBMCs. The receptors shown here come from a woman between 40 and 55 years old in good health. Some clones in this sample may be carry-over from other donors' samples. Each CDR3 is given with its conserved first and last residue. The D gene is left open where the match is weak. The size of a clone is reported for some rows only, either as once, few or many, or as a class for expanded clones.

v_gene: TRBV6-5; abundance: NA; j_gene: TRBJ1-2; d_gene: NA; CDR3nt: TGTGCCAGCAGTTACTCTACAGGGACTTTTGGCTACACCTTC; CDR3aa: CASSYSTGTFGYTF
v_gene: TRBV5-6; abundance: NA; j_gene: TRBJ2-4; d_gene: NA; CDR3nt: TGTGCCAGCAGCTTTAGTGGAGCCAAAAACATTCAGTACTTC; CDR3aa: CASSFSGAKNIQYF
v_gene: TRBV30; abundance: NA; j_gene: TRBJ1-5; d_gene: NA; CDR3nt: TGTGCCTGGAGCCTCTTGGGGGGGCAGCCCCAGCATTTT; CDR3aa: CAWSLLGGQPQHF
v_gene: TRBV7-3; abundance: NA; j_gene: TRBJ1-1; d_gene: NA; CDR3nt: TGTGCCAGCAGCTCACAGGGAAATGAAGCTTTCTTT; CDR3aa: CASSSQGNEAFF
v_gene: TRBV11-2; abundance: NA; j_gene: TRBJ2-5; d_gene: NA; CDR3nt: TGTGCCAGCAGCTTAGGTGGGGAAGAGACCCAGTACTTC; CDR3aa: CASSLGGEETQYF
v_gene: TRBV4-1; abundance: NA; j_gene: TRBJ2-7; d_gene: TRBD2; CDR3nt: TGCGCCAGCAGCCAGGCTGAGCGGGAGATCTACGAGCAGTACTTC; CDR3aa: CASSQAEREIYEQYF
v_gene: TRBV6-5; abundance: NA; j_gene: TRBJ2-3; d_gene: NA; CDR3nt: TGTGCCAGCAGTTACTCTCGCGGCACAGATACGCAGTATTTT; CDR3aa: CASSYSRGTDTQYF
v_gene: TRBV6-5; abundance: NA; j_gene: TRBJ2-3; d_gene: NA; CDR3nt: TGTGCCAGCAGCCTGCTCGGGGTGGATACGCAGTATTTT; CDR3aa: CASSLLGVDTQYF
v_gene: TRBV4-1; abundance: NA; j_gene: TRBJ2-1; d_gene: TRBD2; CDR3nt: TGCGCCAGCAGACAGCTAGCGGGAGGGCGAGGGGATGAGCAGTTCTTC; CDR3aa: CASRQLAGGRGDEQFF
v_gene: TRBV6-6; abundance: NA; j_gene: TRBJ2-1; d_gene: NA; CDR3nt: TGTGCCGGCAGTCCCGACCGCTACAATGAGCAGTTCTTC; CDR3aa: CAGSPDRYNEQFF
v_gene: TRBV5-6; abundance: NA; j_gene: TRBJ2-7; d_gene: NA; CDR3nt: TGTGCCAGCAGCGGGGTGGGCCAGGGGTACTACGAGCAGTACTTC; CDR3aa: CASSGVGQGYYEQYF
v_gene: TRBV10-3; abundance: NA; j_gene: TRBJ2-1; d_gene: TRBD2; CDR3nt: TGTGCCATCAGTGAGTCCGGCGGGGGGACTAATGAGCAGTTCTTC; CDR3aa: CAISESGGGTNEQFF
v_gene: TRBV30; abundance: NA; j_gene: TRBJ1-1; d_gene: TRBD1; CDR3nt: TGTGCCTGGAGTCGGACAGGGCGTATCACTGAAGCTTTCTTT; CDR3aa: CAWSRTGRITEAFF
v_gene: TRBV29-1; abundance: NA; j_gene: TRBJ2-7; d_gene: TRBD2; CDR3nt: TGCAGCGTTGAGACTAGCGGGATCTACGAGCAGTACTTC; CDR3aa: CSVETSGIYEQYF
v_gene: TRBV18; abundance: NA; j_gene: TRBJ2-1; d_gene: TRBD2; CDR3nt: TGTGCCAGCTCACGGACAACTAGCGGGAGTTTATACAATGAGCAGTTCTTC; CDR3aa: CASSRTTSGSLYNEQFF
v_gene: TRBV12-5; abundance: few; j_gene: TRBJ1-1; d_gene: NA; CDR3nt: TGTGCTAGTGGTTTGGCTGTGGTTGGGGCCCCTAACACTGAAGCTTTCTTT; CDR3aa: CASGLAVVGAPNTEAFF
v_gene: TRBV28; abundance: NA; j_gene: TRBJ1-5; d_gene: TRBD1; CDR3nt: TGTGCCAGCAGTCCGCACTCGGGACAGGGCATTCAGCCCCAGCATTTT; CDR3aa: CASSPHSGQGIQPQHF
v_gene: TRBV27; abundance: few; j_gene: TRBJ1-1; d_gene: NA; CDR3nt: TGTGCCACCTTAAGAGCTACCGAAGCTTTCTTT; CDR3aa: CATLRATEAFF
v_gene: TRBV7-3; abundance: few; j_gene: TRBJ2-3; d_gene: NA; CDR3nt: TGTGCCAGCAGCTTATTCCCGACTAGCACAGATACGCAGTATTTT; CDR3aa: CASSLFPTSTDTQYF
v_gene: TRBV7-9; abundance: NA; j_gene: TRBJ2-7; d_gene: TRBD2; CDR3nt: TGTGCCAGCAGCTTAGACGGACTAGCCTTCTACGAGCAGTACTTC; CDR3aa: CASSLDGLAFYEQYF
v_gene: TRBV7-6; abundance: NA; j_gene: TRBJ1-5; d_gene: NA; CDR3nt: TGTGCCAGCAGCTTGTCATCCAATCAGCCCCAGCATTTT; CDR3aa: CASSLSSNQPQHF
v_gene: TRBV7-3; abundance: NA; j_gene: TRBJ2-5; d_gene: TRBD1; CDR3nt: TGTGCCAGCAGCCCAGGGGGCGGGGAGACCCAGTACTTC; CDR3aa: CASSPGGGETQYF
v_gene: TRBV11-3; abundance: NA; j_gene: TRBJ2-1; d_gene: NA; CDR3nt: TGTGCCAGCAGACGGGACGGAGACAATGAGCAGTTCTTC; CDR3aa: CASRRDGDNEQFF
v_gene: TRBV30; abundance: many; j_gene: TRBJ2-1; d_gene: NA; CDR3nt: TGTGCCTGGAGTGTAAGGGTAGACGGGGTCGGTGAGCAGTTCTTC; CDR3aa: CAWSVRVDGVGEQFF
v_gene: TRBV5-6; abundance: NA; j_gene: TRBJ2-7; d_gene: NA; CDR3nt: TGTGCCAGCAGCGACACTCAGGGACCCTACGAGCAGTACTTC; CDR3aa: CASSDTQGPYEQYF
v_gene: TRBV5-1; abundance: NA; j_gene: TRBJ1-1; d_gene: NA; CDR3nt: TGCGCCAGCAGCTGGACAGAGAACACTGAAGCTTTCTTT; CDR3aa: CASSWTENTEAFF
v_gene: TRBV5-1; abundance: NA; j_gene: TRBJ1-6; d_gene: NA; CDR3nt: TGCGCCAGCAGCTTGGCCTTTGCTGGGGTGGATTCACCCCTCCACTTT; CDR3aa: CASSLAFAGVDSPLHF
v_gene: TRBV11-3; abundance: NA; j_gene: TRBJ2-1; d_gene: NA; CDR3nt: TGTGCCAGCAGCTTGGGGGGCGCGAGCGATGAGCAGTTCTTC; CDR3aa: CASSLGGASDEQFF
v_gene: TRBV29-1; abundance: NA; j_gene: TRBJ2-2; d_gene: TRBD2; CDR3nt: TGCAGCGTTGAAGATCAGGGTAGCGGGAGCCCCGGGGAGCTGTTTTTT; CDR3aa: CSVEDQGSGSPGELFF
v_gene: TRBV10-3; abundance: NA; j_gene: TRBJ1-5; d_gene: NA; CDR3nt: TGTGCCATCAGGGGGGAGGGGGGTCAGCCCCAGCATTTT; CDR3aa: CAIRGEGGQPQHF
v_gene: TRBV6-5; abundance: NA; j_gene: TRBJ2-2; d_gene: NA; CDR3nt: TGTGCCAGCAGTTACGGGGGAGGGGGGAACACCGGGGAGCTGTTTTTT; CDR3aa: CASSYGGGGNTGELFF